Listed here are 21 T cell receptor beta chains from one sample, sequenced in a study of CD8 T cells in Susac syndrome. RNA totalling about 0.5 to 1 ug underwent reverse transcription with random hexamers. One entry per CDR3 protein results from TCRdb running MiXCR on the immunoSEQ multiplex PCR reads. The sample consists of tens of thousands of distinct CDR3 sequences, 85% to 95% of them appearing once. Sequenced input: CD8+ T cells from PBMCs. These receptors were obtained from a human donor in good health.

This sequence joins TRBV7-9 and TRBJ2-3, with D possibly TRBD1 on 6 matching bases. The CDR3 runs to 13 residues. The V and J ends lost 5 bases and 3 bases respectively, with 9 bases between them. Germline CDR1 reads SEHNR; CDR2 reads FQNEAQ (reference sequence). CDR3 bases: TGTGCCAGCAGCCCAAGGGGGACAGATACGCAGTATTTT. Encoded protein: CASSPRGTDTQYF.

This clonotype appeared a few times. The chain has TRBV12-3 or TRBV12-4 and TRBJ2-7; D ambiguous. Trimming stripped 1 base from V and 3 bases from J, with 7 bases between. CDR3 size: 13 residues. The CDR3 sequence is CASSLGTVYEQYF. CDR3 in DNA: TGTGCCAGCAGTTTAGGTACAGTCTACGAGCAGTACTTC.

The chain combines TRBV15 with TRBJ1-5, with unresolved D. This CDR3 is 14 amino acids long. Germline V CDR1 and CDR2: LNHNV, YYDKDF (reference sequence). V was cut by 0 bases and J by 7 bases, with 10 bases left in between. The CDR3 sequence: CATSRDTTKQPQHF. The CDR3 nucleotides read TGTGCCACCAGCAGAGATACAACAAAACAGCCCCAGCATTTT.

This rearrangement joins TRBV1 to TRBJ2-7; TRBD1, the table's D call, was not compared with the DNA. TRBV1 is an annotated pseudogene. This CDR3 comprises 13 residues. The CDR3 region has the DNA TGCACCAGCAGCCAAGGAACAGGGGGCCCGCCGGTCTTC. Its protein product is CTSSQGTGGPPVF.

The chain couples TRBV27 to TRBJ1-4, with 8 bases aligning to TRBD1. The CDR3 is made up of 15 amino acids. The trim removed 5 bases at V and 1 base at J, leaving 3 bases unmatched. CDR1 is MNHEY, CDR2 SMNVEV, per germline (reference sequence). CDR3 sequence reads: CASSRRGRTNEKLFF. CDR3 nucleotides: TGTGCCAGCAGTCGCAGGGGGCGAACTAATGAAAAACTGTTTTTT.

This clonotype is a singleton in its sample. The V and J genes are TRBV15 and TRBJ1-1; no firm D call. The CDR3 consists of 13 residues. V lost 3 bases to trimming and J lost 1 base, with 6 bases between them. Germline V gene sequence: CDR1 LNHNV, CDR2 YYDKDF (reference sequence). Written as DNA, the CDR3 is TGTGCCACCAGCAGTCCCCAGAACACTGAAGCTTTCTTT. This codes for CATSSPQNTEAFF.

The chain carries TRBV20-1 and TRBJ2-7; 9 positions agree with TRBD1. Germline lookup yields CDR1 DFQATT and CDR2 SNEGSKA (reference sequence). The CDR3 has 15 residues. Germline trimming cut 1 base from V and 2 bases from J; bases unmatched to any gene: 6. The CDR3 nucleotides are TGCAGTGCTAGAGGGACGGGACAGGGAGCCTACGAGCAGTACGTC. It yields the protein CSARGTGQGAYEQYV.

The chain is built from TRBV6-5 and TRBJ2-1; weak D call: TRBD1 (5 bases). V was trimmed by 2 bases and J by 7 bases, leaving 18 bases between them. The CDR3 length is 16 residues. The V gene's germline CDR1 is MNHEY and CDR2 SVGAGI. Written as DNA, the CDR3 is TGTGCCAGCAGTTACCCGGGTGGGGCAGGGATTAATGAGCAGTTCTTC. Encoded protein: CASSYPGGAGINEQFF.

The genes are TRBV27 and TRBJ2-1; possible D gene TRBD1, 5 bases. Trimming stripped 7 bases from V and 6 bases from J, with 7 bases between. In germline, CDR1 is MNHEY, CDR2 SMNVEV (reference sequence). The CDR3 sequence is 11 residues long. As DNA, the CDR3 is TGTGCCAGCACCAGGGCCAATGAGCAGTTCTTC. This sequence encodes CASTRANEQFF.

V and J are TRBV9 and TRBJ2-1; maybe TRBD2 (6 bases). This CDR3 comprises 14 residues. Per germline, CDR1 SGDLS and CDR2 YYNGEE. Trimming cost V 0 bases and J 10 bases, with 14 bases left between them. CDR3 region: CASSVVTGAIEQFF. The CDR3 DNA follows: TGTGCCAGCAGCGTAGTCACGGGAGCAATCGAGCAGTTCTTC.

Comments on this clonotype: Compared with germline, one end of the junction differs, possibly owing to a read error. The CDR3 reads CASGTQDGANVPTF. The CDR3 nucleotides read TGTGCCAGCGGAACCCAGGACGGGGCCAACGTCCCGACTTTC. The rearrangement joins TRBV6-5 to TRBJ2-6; possibly TRBD1 or TRBD2 for D (5 bases each). CDR3 length equals 14 residues. From germline, CDR1 is MNHEY and CDR2 SVGAGI.

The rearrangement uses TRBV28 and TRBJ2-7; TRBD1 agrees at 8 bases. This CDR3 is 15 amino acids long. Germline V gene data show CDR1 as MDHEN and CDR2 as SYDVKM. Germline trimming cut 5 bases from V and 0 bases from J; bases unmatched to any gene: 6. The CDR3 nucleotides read TGTGCCAGCAGTCCTCGACAGGGGAGCTCCTACGAGCAGTACGTC. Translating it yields CASSPRQGSSYEQYV.

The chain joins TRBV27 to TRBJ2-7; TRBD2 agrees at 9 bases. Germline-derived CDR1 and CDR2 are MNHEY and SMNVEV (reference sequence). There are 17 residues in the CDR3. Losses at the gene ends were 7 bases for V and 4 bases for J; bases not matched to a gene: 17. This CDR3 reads CASTTFRASGTNYEQYV. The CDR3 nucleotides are TGTGCCAGCACCACCTTTAGGGCTAGCGGGACGAATTACGAGCAGTACGTC.

The CDR3 reads CASSPPGTQYF. The DNA of the CDR3 is TGTGCCAGCAGCCCCCCTGGGACCCAGTACTTC. V is TRBV6-2 or TRBV6-3 and J is TRBJ2-5, with unresolved D. V lost 6 bases and J 7 bases, leaving 9 bases between the germline ends. Germline lookup yields CDR1 MNHEY and CDR2 SVGEGT. This CDR3 is built from 11 residues.

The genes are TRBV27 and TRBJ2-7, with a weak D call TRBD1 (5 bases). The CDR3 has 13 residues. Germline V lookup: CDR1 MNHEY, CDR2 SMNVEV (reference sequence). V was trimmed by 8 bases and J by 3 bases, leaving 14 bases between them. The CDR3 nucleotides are TGTGCCAGCGGTTCTCAGGGCTTCTACGAGCAGTACTTC. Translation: CASGSQGFYEQYF.

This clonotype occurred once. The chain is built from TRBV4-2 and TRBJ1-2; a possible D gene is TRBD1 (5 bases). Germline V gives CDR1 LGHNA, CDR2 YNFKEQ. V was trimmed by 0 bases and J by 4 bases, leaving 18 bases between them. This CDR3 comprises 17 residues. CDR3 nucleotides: TGTGCCAGCAGCCAAGATCTCACCGAGACAGAGCTCTATGGCTACACCTTC. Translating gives CASSQDLTETELYGYTF.

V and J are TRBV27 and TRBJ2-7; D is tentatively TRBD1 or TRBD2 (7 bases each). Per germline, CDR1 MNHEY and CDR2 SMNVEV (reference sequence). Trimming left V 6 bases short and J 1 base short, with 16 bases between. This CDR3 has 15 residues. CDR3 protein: CASSVSGGGSYEQYV. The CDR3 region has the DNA TGTGCCAGCAGCGTGTCAGGGGGGGGGTCCTACGAGCAGTACGTC.

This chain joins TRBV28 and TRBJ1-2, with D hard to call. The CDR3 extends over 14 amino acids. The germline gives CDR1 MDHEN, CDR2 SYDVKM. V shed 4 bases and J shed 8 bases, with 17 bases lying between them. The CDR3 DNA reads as TGTGCCAGCAGTTCCCGAGAGGGCGCTGGGGGCTACACCTTC. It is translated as CASSSREGAGGYTF.

CDR3 in DNA: TGTGCCAGCAGCTCAGCCCGGGACGCCTACACCGGGGAGCTGTTTTTT. It specifies CASSSARDAYTGELFF. The J gene is TRBJ2-2, the V gene TRBV11-3, with D possibly called TRBD1 or TRBD2 (5 bases each). V shed 4 bases and J shed 3 bases, with 15 bases lying between them. CDR1 and CDR2 (germline): SGHNT, YENEEA. This CDR3 is built from 16 residues.

The CDR3: CSVNSGEQFF. DNA for the CDR3: TGCAGCGTTAACTCGGGTGAGCAGTTCTTC. V and J are TRBV29-1 and TRBJ2-1; D gene uncertain. Germline V gene lookup returns CDR1 SQVTM and CDR2 ANQGSEA. Trimming pared 5 bases from V and 9 bases from J, leaving 8 bases between. The CDR3 extends over 10 amino acids.

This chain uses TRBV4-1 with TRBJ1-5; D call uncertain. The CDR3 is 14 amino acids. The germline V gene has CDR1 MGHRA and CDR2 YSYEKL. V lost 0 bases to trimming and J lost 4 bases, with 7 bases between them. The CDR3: CASSQDPSNQPQHF. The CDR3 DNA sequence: TGCGCCAGCAGCCAAGATCCGTCTAATCAGCCCCAGCATTTT.